This section outlines one T cell receptor beta chain sequence together with its context. Its antigen is still unknown. Base qualities are not at hand, and no much larger clone is one base apart. Taken from the germline V gene, the CDR1 and CDR2 loops are MNHNS and SASEGT. The CDR3 measures 14 amino acids from cysteine to phenylalanine. Of the read, only the CDR3 DNA is kept; its 42 bases are in frame from base 1. In total, over 600 healthy bone marrow donors made up the cohort. At the time of sampling, every cohort member was nominally healthy, though immune exposures that went unrecorded were likely present. The donor tested CMV seronegative, placing the donor among the roughly 350 seronegative members of the cohort. Every donor gave a peripheral blood sample, and the peripheral blood mononuclear cells from that sample were used for TCR beta sequencing. Genomic DNA was extracted from the blood cell samples with the Qiagen DNeasy Blood Extraction Kit.

Libraries were prepared through the immunoSEQ multiplex PCR assay. For the multiplex PCR, a mixture combining 60 forward primers for TCR Vbeta segments and 13 reverse primers for TCR Jbeta segments was used. Amplification of the CDR3 region of rearranged TCR beta genes was performed with a multiplex PCR assay on genomic DNA. The amplified TCR beta libraries were sequenced on the Illumina HiSeq System as 87-base-pair reads. Concerning the study's data processing: A later analysis tallied approximately 87 million unique TCR beta chains across the 610 or so repertoires, and 10 million to 11 million of those chains were shared by two or more donors. A nearest-neighbor algorithm error-corrected the raw reads and collapsed the reads into unique sequences, merging closely related sequences to remove PCR and sequencing errors. CDR3 sequences were aligned to IMGT reference sequences to assign V, D and J gene segments. For a sequence to be retained, a match of at least six nucleotides was required to both a V gene segment and a J gene segment. A rearrangement counted as productive if the CDR3 had no stop codons and remained in frame with V and J, and every other rearrangement counted as non-productive. Following IMGT convention, CDR3 was defined as the stretch from the second conserved V-encoded cysteine up to the conserved J-encoded phenylalanine. The earlier analysis of fewer than 700 of the donors excluded sequences that lacked an unambiguous match to a single V gene segment. An earlier analysis of several hundred of the donors called V segments functional above 56.7% productive rearrangements and segregating when the between-donor standard deviation exceeded 5%. To diagnose cytomegalovirus status from the catalog of TCR beta chain sequences, a statistical classification framework was built. A later analysis assigned V and J genes by comparing TCR nucleotide sequences with IMGT/GENE-DB human TR gene sequences. The TCRdist pipeline was used in a later analysis to assign CDR3 sequences and most-parsimonious VDJ recombination scenarios. In a later analysis, each TCR beta chain was defined by its CDR3 amino acid sequence together with its V-gene family, and reads without a unique V-gene family were excluded. As a way to deal with suspected cross-contamination and a sequencing artifact, a later analysis dropped under 600 nucleotide sequences that were highly shared and had low generation probability. In a later analysis, a clonal expansion index for each public chain was calculated from normalized within-repertoire ranks of inferred template counts. In a later analysis, generation probabilities were computed using a VDJ recombination model fitted to out-of-frame rearrangements, and the results were checked against IGoR. Hypergeometric tests were used in a later analysis to score TCR-TCR, TCR-HLA and TCR-CMV co-occurrence, with a repertoire-size bias correction applied to the TCR pairs. In a later analysis, false discovery rates were estimated by permuting HLA or CMV assignments 20 times. A later analysis grouped co-occurring TCRs with DBSCAN, adding TCRdist sequence similarity when clustering within HLA-allele-positive subsets. Co-occurrence clustering excluded repertoires with fewer than 30,000 or more than 120,000 public chains, plus five with anomalous nucleotide sharing. The table comes from immuneACCESS by way of TCRdb, which keeps in-frame sequences with V and J called. Part of the clones is missing from these tables; in studies checked, under half for an unresolved V gene and the rest for unknown reasons. V and J calls and clone size are as listed in that table; D and trimming were resolved from the DNA. Counted in this sample were about 140,000 clones; 76% of them appeared once. The ten largest account for roughly 4% of the sample.

The sample belongs to a study of cytomegalovirus exposure and HLA in healthy donors (TCRdb year 2017). Describing the broader study: An earlier analysis of some 600 of the donors reported 250 to 300 Gb of sequence data and around 120 million unique TCR beta sequences obtained from some 200 million T cells. Typing coverage differed by locus: A, B, C, DRB1 and DQB1 were typed in roughly 620-630 donors, DQA1 in 522, DPA1 in 600 to 610, and DPB1 in roughly 450. To study patterns of TCR occurrence, a later analysis re-analyzed previously published TCR beta repertoires from hundreds of donors and added high-resolution HLA genotyping. Along with the approximately 620-subject first cohort, a separate validation cohort of some 130 different subjects was used. The T cell repertoires of under 700 subjects were profiled by immunosequencing and related to cytomegalovirus serostatus. Donor age, sex, ethnicity and CMV serostatus were collected together with the repertoire data. An early release that covered fewer than 800 HLA-typed donors contained around 300 gigabases of sequencing data and around 85 million unique TCR sequences. HLA typing included class I and class II loci at four-digit resolution. An earlier analysis of 587 of the donors applied high-throughput TCR beta sequencing to assess whether each TCR beta V gene segment acted as functional or pseudogenic. Genome-wide SNP genotypes for about three fifths of the roughly 700 donors were used in a later genetic analysis, which treated that subset as a discovery cohort. Four or five DR-DQ haplotypes were handled as single units for association and clustering, since linkage in the cohort was strong. Every discovery cohort repertoire had been produced on one sequencing platform. To predict cytomegalovirus infection status, the study combined high-throughput TCR immunosequencing, statistical association of individual TCRs with disease status, and machine learning. Of the roughly 400 genotyped donors, approximately 82% fell in the genetic ancestry cluster associated with self-reported Caucasian donors. Among under 450 genotyped donors of the cohort, an average of roughly 240,000 unique TCR beta nucleotide sequences were sequenced per donor, roughly 18% of them non-productive. The aim of the study was to test whether cataloging public T cell receptors could identify signatures of past pathogen exposure. Rather than drawing on any new phenotypic data, the later analysis identified candidate immune exposures from TCR beta sequences and the way those sequences occurred across donors. Overall results and qualifications from the work: According to a later genetic analysis, donors in an Asian-associated ancestry cluster had fewer N-insertions in productive TCRs than the roughly 670-donor mean. In a later analysis, most CMV-associated TCR beta chains were found to appear HLA-restricted, with HLA associations seemingly driven largely by CMV exposure. Only TCR beta chains were sequenced in this cohort, and the absence of alpha or paired-chain data limited detectable features. A later analysis reported that several top co-occurrence clusters appeared linked to parvovirus B19, influenza, CMV and Epstein-Barr virus. Because the 87-base-pair reads could not distinguish some IMGT-functional V segments, including TRBV6-2 and TRBV6-3, those segments were excluded. The authors suggested that the approach could potentially be extended to other disease states and immunological phenotypes. The earlier analysis of approximately 540 of the donors excluded around 17 rarely observed V segments, including chromosome 9 orphons, because counts were too low. When HLA alleles, especially DR and DQ, strongly co-occurred, TCR associations were difficult to assign to individual alleles. In a later analysis, HLA-associated TCR beta chains were found to be more clonally expanded and to have lower generation probabilities than equally common non-associated chains. CMV serostatus was the only immune exposure information available for the cohort. Roughly uniform sequencing depth across donors was assumed in presence/absence analyses, although this assumption may not hold. A later genetic analysis associated a missense DCLRE1C variant with V-gene and J-gene trimming of TCR beta chains, and an independent cohort replicated the association. An earlier analysis of 587 of the donors showed that most TCR beta V segments appeared in productive rearrangements either about 87% or about 30% of the time, which broadly matched IMGT annotations. Cytomegalovirus status was reported to be diagnosed by the classifier with high specificity and sensitivity in both the original and validation cohorts. A cluster of highly shared sequence variants was judged likely to represent a technical artifact of the sequencing pipeline. Most TCR sequences were seen in very few donors, while some public TCRs were found in many individuals. A later analysis associated about 16,000 TCR beta sequences with specific HLA alleles at a false discovery rate of 0.05. Correlated functional status among segregating V segments might reflect linkage disequilibrium, but an unknown experimental factor could not be ruled out. A further reported finding was that TCR beta sequences accurately predicted the HLA-A and HLA-B alleles for most subjects in the first cohort. Because some donors lacked HLA typing at each locus, the association tests relied only on the typed subset. The study gave a list of under 200 TCR beta chains associated with cytomegalovirus. In vitro tests confirmed that three of the cytomegalovirus-associated TCR beta chains recognize cytomegalovirus antigens. According to a later analysis, TCR association rates differed among HLA loci, with DRB1 alleles showing the most associated TCRs and HLA-C alleles showing the fewest.

Rearrangement joined TRBV6-1 to TRBJ2-5; tentative D gene TRBD1, with 5 bases matching. The better agreement between TRBJ2-7 and the DNA end casts doubt on the J call. Sequencing was done on a sample of PBMCs. This TCR derives from a man between 18 and 35 years old in good health and CMV-seronegative. The sequenced DNA: TGTGCCAGCTATGCCGACAGCCCCTCCTACGAGCAGTACTTC. This gives the protein CASYADSPSYEQYF.